What follows are 18 T cell receptor beta chains derived from one specimen sequenced in a study of spatial heterogeneity in lung cancer. Time point described: sample taken at primary tumor resection. No cell sorting; template was whole RNA from tumor, lung tissue or PBMC. TCRdb itself ran the 5' RACE reads through MiXCR, one entry per CDR3 protein. The sample shows about 52,000 distinct CDR3 sequences, roughly 7% of them seen only once. Specimen: PBMCs, collected at surgery. These receptors were obtained from a female donor with early-stage non-small cell lung cancer.

This clonotype was counted at least ten times. The rearrangement links TRBV11-2 to TRBJ2-1; maybe TRBD1 (6 bases). The V end lost 2 bases, the J end lost 9 bases, and 11 bases lay between the germline ends. Germline values: CDR1 SGHAT, CDR2 FQNNGV. The CDR3 contains 13 residues. This chain's CDR3 is CASSLSSRGEQFF. As DNA, the CDR3 is TGTGCCAGCAGCTTATCTAGCAGGGGTGAGCAGTTCTTC.

This clonotype was seen repeatedly, ten times or more. The chain recombines TRBV7-6 with TRBJ1-1; D unresolved. Germline loops: CDR1 SGHVS, CDR2 FNYEAQ. V was shortened by 1 base and J by 3 bases, with 9 bases between the two germline ends. CDR3 length equals 14 residues. The DNA for the CDR3 is TGTGCCAGCAGCTTAGATGGCTTATACACTGAAGCTTTCTTT. The encoded protein is CASSLDGLYTEAFF.

This clonotype was seen repeatedly, ten times or more. The V gene is TRBV6-2 or TRBV6-3, the J gene TRBJ2-7; TRBD2 matches at 9 bases. With 6 bases clipped from V and 4 bases from J, the junction kept 10 bases outside the gene matches. The CDR3 spans 15 residues. CDR1 is MNHEY, CDR2 SVGEGT, per germline. CDR3 region: CASREHGLASYEQYF. CDR3 bases: TGTGCCAGCAGGGAACACGGACTAGCGAGTTACGAGCAGTACTTC.

V gene TRBV7-4 combines with J gene TRBJ2-2; D remains unclear. CDR3 size: 15 residues. Germline V CDR1 and CDR2: SGHVT, SQSDAQ. Trimming removed 2 bases from V and 4 bases from J, with 11 bases in between. CDR3: CASSLTSKGTGELFF. The CDR3 DNA sequence: TGTGCCAGCAGCTTAACAAGCAAGGGCACCGGGGAGCTGTTTTTT. The whole variable domain, remainder taken from reference TRBV7-4 and TRBJ2-2, is GAGVSQSPRYKVAKRGRDVALRCDSISGHVTLYWYRQTLGQGSEVLTYSQSDAQRDKSGRPSGRFSAERPERSVSTLKIQRTEQGDSAVYLCASSLTSKGTGELFFGEGSRLTVL.

This clonotype was counted ten times or more. The V gene is TRBV28, the J gene TRBJ2-4, with D unresolved. The CDR3 sequence is 15 residues long. From germline, CDR1 is MDHEN and CDR2 SYDVKM. Trimming cost V 6 bases and J 0 bases, with 12 bases left between them. CDR3 DNA: TGTGCCAGCAGCCCACACCCAATAGCCAAAAACATTCAGTACTTC. This codes for CASSPHPIAKNIQYF. The variable domain in full, with the rest retrieved from reference TRBV28 and TRBJ2-4, is DVKVTQSSRYLVKRTGEKVFLECVQDMDHENMFWYRQDPGLGLRLIYFSYDVKMKEKGDIPEGYSVSREKKERFSLILESASTNQTSMYLCASSPHPIAKNIQYFGAGTRLSVL.

V is TRBV5-1 and J is TRBJ1-6; 9 bases match TRBD1. Looked up from germline, CDR1 is SGHRS and CDR2 is YFSETQ. The CDR3 sequence is 14 residues long. V was clipped by 3 bases and J by 7 bases; unmatched bases: 2. CDR3 loop: CASSYGTGNSPLHF. For the CDR3, the DNA is TGCGCCAGCAGCTACGGGACAGGGAATTCACCCCTCCACTTT. The entire variable domain, with the rest obtained from reference TRBV5-1 and TRBJ1-6, is as follows: KAGVTQTPRYLIKTRGQQVTLSCSPISGHRSVSWYQQTPGQGLQFLFEYFSETQRNKGNFPGRFSGRQFSNSRSEMNVSTLELGDSALYLCASSYGTGNSPLHFGNGTRLTVT.

This clonotype has at least ten counts. The chain has TRBV14 and TRBJ2-5, with 9 nucleotides matching TRBD1. This CDR3 is built from 15 residues. V shed 4 bases, J shed 6 bases, and the junction held 9 bases outside the gene matches. Germline CDR1 and CDR2: SGHDN and FVKESK. The CDR3 reads CASSLTGTGRKTQYF. Here the CDR3 DNA reads TGTGCCAGCAGCCTTACCGGGACAGGGCGGAAGACCCAGTACTTC.

This clonotype has at least ten counts. The chain uses TRBV20-1 and TRBJ1-2; the match to TRBD1 covers 7 bases. The V and J ends lost 4 bases and 4 bases, in that order; junction bases with no gene match: 3. Germline values: CDR1 DFQATT, CDR2 SNEGSKA (reference sequence). CDR3 length: 12 residues. In DNA, the CDR3 is TGCAGTGCTAAGGGACAGCTCTATGGCTACACCTTC. It is translated as CSAKGQLYGYTF.

The table lists this clonotype with a few counts. The gene calls are TRBV7-2 and TRBJ2-3, with 10 bases matching TRBD2. Germline V CDR1 and CDR2: SGHTA, FQGNSA. The CDR3 covers 17 residues. Trimming removed 1 base from V and 6 bases from J; junction bases left unmatched: 10. CDR3: CASSLGISGGAWDTQYF. The DNA for the CDR3 is TGTGCCAGCAGCTTAGGGATCAGCGGGGGGGCCTGGGATACGCAGTATTTT. Full variable domain (rest looked up from reference TRBV7-2 and TRBJ2-3): GAGVSQSPSNKVTEKGKDVELRCDPISGHTALYWYRQSLGQGLEFLIYFQGNSAPDKSGLPSDRFSAERTGGSVSTLTIQRTQQEDSAVYLCASSLGISGGAWDTQYFGPGTRLTVL.

The genes are TRBV12-3 or TRBV12-4 and TRBJ1-2; no clear D. The CDR3 is 13 residues long. The V end was cut by 3 bases, the J end by 4 bases, with 9 bases between. In DNA, the CDR3 is TGTGCCAGCAGTTTTAGGCGGAGCTATGGCTACACCTTC. Protein: CASSFRRSYGYTF.

This clonotype showed up many times. The genes are TRBV28 and TRBJ1-2; D uncertain. V lost 1 base to trimming and J lost 3 bases, with 6 bases between them. Germline values: CDR1 MDHEN, CDR2 SYDVKM. The CDR3 spans 13 residues. The DNA for the CDR3 is TGTGCCAGCAGTTTATACGGATACTATGGCTACACCTTC. It translates to CASSLYGYYGYTF.

This clonotype was observed at least ten times. The rearrangement joins TRBV30 to TRBJ1-4; D gene unclear. CDR3 size: 11 residues. Looked up from germline, CDR1 is GTSNPN and CDR2 is SVGIG (reference sequence). V was pared by 3 bases and J by 7 bases, with 6 bases between. The CDR3 sequence is CAWSLGEKLFF. CDR3 coding DNA: TGTGCCTGGAGCCTGGGTGAAAAACTGTTTTTT.

The V and J genes are TRBV15 and TRBJ2-7, with a possible D match to TRBD2 (5 bases). The ends were cut back, 0 bases at V and 3 bases at J, with 6 bases in the middle. CDR1 and CDR2 from the germline V gene are LNHNV and YYDKDF (reference sequence). This CDR3 is built from 13 residues. The CDR3 DNA is TGTGCCACCAGCAGAGATGCGGGCTACGAGCAGTACTTC. Protein product: CATSRDAGYEQYF.

The table lists this clonotype with many counts. The chain employs TRBV28 and TRBJ1-5, with D possibly being TRBD1 (5 bases). Germline V CDR1 and CDR2: MDHEN, SYDVKM. V lost 7 bases to trimming and J lost 4 bases, with 11 bases between them. The CDR3 runs 13 residues. Written as DNA, the CDR3 is TGTGCCAGCATGGGGCAGGCTAATCAGCCCCAGCATTTT. Translated: CASMGQANQPQHF.

This clonotype was seen repeatedly, ten times or more. V usage is TRBV28 and J usage is TRBJ2-1, with 9 bases matching TRBD1. Looked up from germline, CDR1 is MDHEN and CDR2 is SYDVKM. The J segment lost 7 bases and the V segment lost 7 bases, leaving 11 bases of the junction unmatched. This CDR3 has 15 amino acids. CDR3: CASNGGQGFFNEQFF. In DNA, the CDR3 is TGTGCCAGCAATGGGGGACAGGGTTTCTTTAATGAGCAGTTCTTC.

This clonotype was seen many times. The chain couples TRBV2 to TRBJ1-4, with 7 nucleotides matching TRBD1. The J segment lost 11 bases and the V segment lost 6 bases, leaving 18 bases of the junction unmatched. Germline V gene lookup returns CDR1 SNHLY and CDR2 FYNNEI. This CDR3 has 16 amino acids. CDR3 nucleotides: TGTGCCAGCAGAGACAGGGTCGGAGGAGAGAGGAGGAAACTGTTTTTT. It specifies CASRDRVGGERRKLFF. Variable domain in full (rest from reference TRBV2 and TRBJ1-4): EPEVTQTPSHQVTQMGQEVILRCVPISNHLYFYWYRQILGQKVEFLVSFYNNEISEKSEIFDDQFSVERPDGSNFTLKIRSTKLEDSAMYFCASRDRVGGERRKLFFGSGTQLSVL.

This clonotype was seen at least ten times. This chain joins TRBV7-9 and TRBJ1-6; D might be TRBD1 (6 bases). This CDR3 spans 14 amino acids. The germline CDR1 and CDR2 sequences are SEHNR and FQNEAQ (reference sequence). V was clipped by 6 bases and J by 4 bases, with 10 bases between them. In nucleotides, the CDR3 is TGTGCCAGCAGAGGACAGTTATATAATTCACCCCTCCACTTT. Translating gives CASRGQLYNSPLHF.

This clonotype was picked up many times. V and J are TRBV5-1 and TRBJ2-7; 8 positions agree with TRBD2. Germline-derived CDR1 and CDR2 are SGHRS and YFSETQ. V shed 1 base and J 1 base; nucleotides not matched to a gene: 10. The CDR3 loop spans 17 amino acids. The CDR3 region has the DNA TGCGCCAGCAGCTTGTGGTCGGGAGCGGGGGTGTCCTACGAGCAGTACTTC. Protein product: CASSLWSGAGVSYEQYF.